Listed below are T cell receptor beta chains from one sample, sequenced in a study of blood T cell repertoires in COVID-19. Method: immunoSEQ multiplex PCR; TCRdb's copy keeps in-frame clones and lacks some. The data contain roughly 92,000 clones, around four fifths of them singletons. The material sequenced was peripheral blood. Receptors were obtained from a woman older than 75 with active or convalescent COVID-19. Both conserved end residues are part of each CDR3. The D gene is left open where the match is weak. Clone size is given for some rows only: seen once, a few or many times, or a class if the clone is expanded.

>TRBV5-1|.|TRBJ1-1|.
CASNPFGGTEAFF
TGCGCCAGCAACCCCTTCGGGGGAACTGAAGCTTTCTTT
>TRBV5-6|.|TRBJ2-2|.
CASSLVVTGELFF
TGTGCCAGCAGCTTGGTAGTTACCGGGGAGCTGTTTTTT
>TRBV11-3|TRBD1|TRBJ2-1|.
CASSFPGTGYNEQFF
TGTGCCAGCAGCTTCCCCGGGACAGGATACAATGAGCAGTTCTTC
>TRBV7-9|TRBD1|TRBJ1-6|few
CASSPTGGHSPLHF
TGTGCCAGCAGCCCCACAGGGGGACATTCACCCCTCCACTTT
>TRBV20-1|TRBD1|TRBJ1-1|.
CSASQTWDRATEAFF
TGCAGTGCTAGTCAAACCTGGGACAGGGCCACTGAAGCTTTCTTT
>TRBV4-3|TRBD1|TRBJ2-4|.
CASSQVGQGNIQYF
TGCGCCAGCAGCCAAGTCGGACAGGGAAACATTCAGTACTTC
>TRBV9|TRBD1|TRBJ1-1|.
CASSGDRGLNTEAFF
TGTGCCAGCAGCGGCGACAGGGGATTGAACACTGAAGCTTTCTTT
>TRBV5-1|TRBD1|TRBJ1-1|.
CASSSSTGGEAEAFF
TGCGCCAGCAGCTCATCCACAGGGGGCGAGGCTGAAGCTTTCTTT
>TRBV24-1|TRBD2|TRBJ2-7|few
CATSDANGTSGRRVYEQYF
TGTGCCACCAGTGATGCTAACGGGACTAGCGGGAGACGGGTATACGAGCAGTACTTC
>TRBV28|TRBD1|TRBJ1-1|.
CASSPRQGWTEAFF
TGTGCCAGCAGTCCCAGACAGGGATGGACTGAAGCTTTCTTT
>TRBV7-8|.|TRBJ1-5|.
CASSSREGPYSNQPQHF
TGTGCCAGCAGCTCCCGGGAAGGGCCCTATAGCAATCAGCCCCAGCATTTT
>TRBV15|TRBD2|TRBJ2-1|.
CATSRDTGGDGNPQEQFF
TGTGCCACCAGCAGAGATACCGGGGGGGACGGTAACCCTCAAGAGCAGTTCTTC
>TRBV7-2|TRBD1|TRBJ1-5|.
CASSSRDRAPGQPQHF
TGTGCCAGCAGCTCGAGGGACAGGGCGCCTGGTCAGCCCCAGCATTTT
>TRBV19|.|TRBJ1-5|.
CASSMQNPQPQHF
TGTGCCAGTAGTATGCAGAACCCCCAGCCCCAGCATTTT
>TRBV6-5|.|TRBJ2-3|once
CASSRGLQTDTQYF
TGTGCCAGCAGTAGAGGGCTTCAGACGGATACGCAGTATTTT
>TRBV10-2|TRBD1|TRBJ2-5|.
CASNRQGQETQYF
TGCGCCAGCAACAGACAGGGGCAAGAGACCCAGTACTTC
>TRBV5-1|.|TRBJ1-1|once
CASRNGGRDTEAFF
TGCGCCAGCCGAAATGGGGGCAGGGACACTGAAGCTTTCTTT
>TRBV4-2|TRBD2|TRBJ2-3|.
CASSPTSGSRTDTQYF
TGTGCCAGCAGCCCGACTAGCGGGTCGAGGACAGATACGCAGTATTTT
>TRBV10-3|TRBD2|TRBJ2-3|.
CAISGYSAGGPDTQYF
TGTGCCATCAGTGGTTATTCAGCGGGAGGGCCAGATACGCAGTATTTT
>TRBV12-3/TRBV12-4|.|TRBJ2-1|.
CASSRGSYNEQFF
TGTGCCAGCAGTCGGGGCTCCTACAATGAGCAGTTCTTC
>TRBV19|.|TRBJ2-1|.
CASRRYNEQFF
TGTGCCAGTCGGAGGTACAATGAGCAGTTCTTC
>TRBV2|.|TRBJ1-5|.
CASSEAARNQPQHF
TGTGCCAGCAGTGAAGCGGCCAGAAATCAGCCCCAGCATTTT
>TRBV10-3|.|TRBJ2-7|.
CAISESTGSSGEQYF
TGTGCCATCAGTGAGTCGACAGGTAGCTCGGGGGAGCAGTACTTC
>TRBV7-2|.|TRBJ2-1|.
CASSSPPLGRGEQFF
TGTGCCAGCAGCTCCCCCCCCCTAGGGAGAGGCGAGCAGTTCTTC
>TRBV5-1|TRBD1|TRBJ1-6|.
CASSLGGTGTVALHF
TGCGCCAGCAGCTTGGGTGGGACAGGGACGGTGGCCCTCCACTTT
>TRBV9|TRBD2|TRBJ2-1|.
CASSASLAGGLSQELYNEQFF
TGTGCCAGCAGCGCCAGCCTAGCGGGGGGGCTTAGCCAAGAGCTCTACAATGAGCAGTTCTTC
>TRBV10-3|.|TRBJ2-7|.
CAISGGYEQYF
TGTGCCATCAGCGGGGGCTACGAGCAGTACTTC
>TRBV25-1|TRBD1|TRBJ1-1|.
CASRRYSTGGSEAFF
TGTGCCAGCAGAAGATATAGCACAGGGGGGTCTGAAGCTTTCTTT
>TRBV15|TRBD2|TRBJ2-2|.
CATSRDGGLVLKHTGELFF
TGTGCCACCAGCAGAGATGGCGGACTAGTATTAAAGCACACCGGGGAGCTGTTTTTT
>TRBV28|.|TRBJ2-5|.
CASTLRDLQETQYF
TGTGCCAGCACCTTGCGGGACTTACAAGAGACCCAGTACTTC
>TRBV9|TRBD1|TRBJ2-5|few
CASSARDRGRLETQYF
TGTGCCAGCAGCGCCCGGGACAGGGGGCGATTAGAGACCCAGTACTTC
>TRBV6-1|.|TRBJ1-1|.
CASSEEAYRVTPNTEAFF
TGTGCCAGCAGTGAAGAGGCGTACAGGGTAACACCGAACACTGAAGCTTTCTTT
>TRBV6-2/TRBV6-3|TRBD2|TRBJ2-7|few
CASSSGVAGGAPYEQYF
TGTGCCAGCAGCTCTGGTGTGGCGGGGGGGGCCCCCTACGAGCAGTACTTC
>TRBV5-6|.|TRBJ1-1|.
CASSRWTNTEAFF
TGTGCCAGCAGCCGATGGACAAACACTGAAGCTTTCTTT
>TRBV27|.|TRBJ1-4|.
CASSFRQGGKLFF
TGTGCCAGCAGTTTCAGGCAGGGAGGAAAACTGTTTTTT
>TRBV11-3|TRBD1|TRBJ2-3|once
CASSLPGTGTTDTQYF
TGTGCCAGCAGCTTACCAGGGACAGGGACGACAGATACGCAGTATTTT
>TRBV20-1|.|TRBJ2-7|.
CSAQDYLEQYF
TGCAGTGCTCAAGACTACCTCGAGCAGTACTTC
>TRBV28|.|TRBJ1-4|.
CASSASANEKLFF
TGTGCCAGCAGCGCATCGGCTAATGAAAAACTGTTTTTT
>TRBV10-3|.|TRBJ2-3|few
CATGGGYTDTQYF
TGTGCCACCGGTGGGGGGTACACAGATACGCAGTATTTT
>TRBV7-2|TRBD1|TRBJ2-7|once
CASSFLGFGTGVSYEQYF
TGTGCCAGCAGCTTCCTGGGTTTCGGGACAGGGGTATCCTACGAGCAGTACTTC
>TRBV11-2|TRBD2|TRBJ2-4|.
CASRGLAGRWDIQYF
TGTGCCAGCAGGGGACTAGCGGGGCGATGGGACATTCAGTACTTC
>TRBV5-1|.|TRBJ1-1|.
CASSPMGTLTEAFF
TGCGCCAGCAGCCCAATGGGGACTCTCACTGAAGCTTTCTTT
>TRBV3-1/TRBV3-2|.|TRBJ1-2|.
CASSQDGRVHGYTF
TGTGCCAGCAGCCAAGATGGCAGGGTGCACGGCTACACCTTC
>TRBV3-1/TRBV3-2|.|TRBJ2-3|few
CASSPQWGADTQYF
TGTGCCAGCAGCCCGCAATGGGGCGCAGATACGCAGTATTTT
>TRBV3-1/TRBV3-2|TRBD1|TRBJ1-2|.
CASSQTSGTGFGYTF
TGTGCCAGCAGCCAAACCTCTGGGACAGGGTTTGGCTACACCTTC
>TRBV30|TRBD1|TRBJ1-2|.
CAWSVRTGGYGYTF
TGTGCCTGGAGTGTACGAACAGGGGGGTATGGCTACACCTTC
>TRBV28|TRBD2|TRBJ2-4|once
CASSDRTTQLGGRASNIQYF
TGTGCCAGCAGTGACCGAACTACCCAGCTTGGCGGGAGGGCCTCGAACATTCAGTACTTC
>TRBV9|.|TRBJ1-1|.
CASSVGPGRGTEAFF
TGTGCCAGCAGCGTAGGACCGGGGAGGGGCACTGAAGCTTTCTTT
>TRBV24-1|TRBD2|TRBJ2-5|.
CATSDPKGAGGQETQYF
TGTGCCACCAGTGACCCCAAGGGGGCGGGGGGGCAAGAGACCCAGTACTTC
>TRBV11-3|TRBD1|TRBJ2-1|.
CASSQGDRVNEQFF
TGTGCCAGCAGCCAGGGGGACAGGGTAAACGAGCAGTTCTTC
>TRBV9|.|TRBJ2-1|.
CASSPRWGGDEQFF
TGTGCCAGCAGCCCCCGCTGGGGGGGCGATGAGCAGTTCTTC
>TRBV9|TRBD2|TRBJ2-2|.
CASSRGTSGSYTGELFF
TGTGCCAGCAGCCGCGGGACTAGCGGGAGCTACACCGGGGAGCTGTTTTTT
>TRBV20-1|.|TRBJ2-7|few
CSASLPAILYEQYF
TGCAGTGCTAGTCTTCCCGCTATACTCTACGAGCAGTACTTC
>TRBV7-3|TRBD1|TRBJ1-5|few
CASSFPAPGQGYSNQPQHF
TGTGCCAGCAGCTTCCCCGCTCCCGGACAGGGCTATAGCAATCAGCCCCAGCATTTT
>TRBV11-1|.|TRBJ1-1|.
CASSLGGGNTEAFF
TGTGCCAGCAGCTTAGGGGGCGGAAACACTGAAGCTTTCTTT
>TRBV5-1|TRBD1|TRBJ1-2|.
CASSINSQGVYTF
TGCGCCAGCAGCATAAACTCACAGGGGGTATACACCTTC
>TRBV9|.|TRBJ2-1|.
CASSVGGDYNEQFF
TGTGCCAGCAGCGTCGGGGGTGACTACAATGAGCAGTTCTTC
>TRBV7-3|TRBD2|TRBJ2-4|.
CASSLTRTANRTGLAGGRLNIQYF
TGTGCCAGCAGCTTAACGCGGACAGCTAATCGGACGGGACTAGCGGGAGGAAGGTTGAACATTCAGTACTTC
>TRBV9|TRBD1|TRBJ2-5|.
CASSFRDRGDF
TGTGCCAGCAGCTTCCGGGACAGGGGGGACTTC
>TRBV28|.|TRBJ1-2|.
CASSLTGREGYGYTF
TGTGCCAGCAGCCTAACCGGCAGGGAGGGCTATGGCTACACCTTC